Listed below are T cell receptor beta chains from one sample, sequenced in a study of control samples from healthy donors and cancer patients. The repertoire was sequenced with immunoSEQ multiplex PCR; TCRdb's copy has only in-frame clones and lacks some. In the table there are around 170,000 clones, approximately 90% of which are singletons. Material: blood. All receptors come from a woman in her twenties or thirties in good health. The CDR3 runs from the conserved cysteine through the conserved F or W. The D gene is left open where the match is weak. Clone size is stated in some rows and not others, as once, few, many or a class when expanded.

TRBV28	NA	TRBJ1-3	NA	TGTGCCAGCAGAACCCCGGGTGGTGGAAACACCATATATTTT	CASRTPGGGNTIYF
TRBV11-2	NA	TRBJ2-1	NA	TGTGCCAGCAGCTTTGGGTGGGGCACGAATGAGCAGTTCTTC	CASSFGWGTNEQFF
TRBV29-1	TRBD1	TRBJ2-1	NA	TGCAGCGTGGCCGGACAGGTAAACAATGAGCAGTTCTTC	CSVAGQVNNEQFF
TRBV13	TRBD1	TRBJ1-1	NA	TGTGCCAGCAGCTTGGGACAGGGTAGGGCTTTCTTT	CASSLGQGRAFF
TRBV4-1	TRBD2	TRBJ2-7	NA	TGCGCCAGCAGCCAAGTAGCGGGAGATTGGTACGAGCAGTACTTC	CASSQVAGDWYEQYF
TRBV2	TRBD1	TRBJ1-1	NA	TGTGCCAGCAGGACGGGGACAGGTTTGAACACTGAAGCTTTCTTT	CASRTGTGLNTEAFF
TRBV19	TRBD1	TRBJ2-3	NA	TGTGCCAGTAGTATTTCGGCAGGGGGTAATACGCAGTATTTT	CASSISAGGNTQYF
TRBV12-3/TRBV12-4	NA	TRBJ1-4	NA	TGTGCCAGCAGTTTAGCTCAGGGGCAAAAACTGTTTTTT	CASSLAQGQKLFF
TRBV27	TRBD2	TRBJ2-2	NA	TGTGCCAGCAGTTCGCTAGCGGGAGGGGCGTCGTCCACCGGGGAGCTGTTTTTT	CASSSLAGGASSTGELFF
TRBV7-9	NA	TRBJ2-3	once	TGTGCCTCAGGGGGGACAGATACGCAGTATTTT	CASGGTDTQYF
TRBV6-1	NA	TRBJ2-1	NA	TGTGCCAGCAGTGAAGCGGGTATGACTAGCTCCTACAATGAGCAGTTCTTC	CASSEAGMTSSYNEQFF
TRBV7-2	NA	TRBJ1-6	NA	TGTGCCAGCAGCTTATTGTCTTCACCCCTCCACTTT	CASSLLSSPLHF
TRBV6-5	NA	TRBJ2-5	NA	TGTGCCAGCAGTTTCTACCACCGGGACTACCAAGAGACCCAGTACTTC	CASSFYHRDYQETQYF
TRBV11-1	TRBD2	TRBJ2-7	NA	TGTGCCAGCAGCCGGGAGGGCCAGGACGAGCAGTACTTC	CASSREGQDEQYF
TRBV27	TRBD2	TRBJ2-7	NA	TGTGCCAGCAGTTTATCCGGCGGGAGCGTCCACGAGCAGTACTTC	CASSLSGGSVHEQYF
TRBV12-3/TRBV12-4	TRBD1	TRBJ1-2	NA	TGTGCCAGCAGTTATGTCCAGGGGGATGGCTACACCTTC	CASSYVQGDGYTF
TRBV12-3/TRBV12-4	NA	TRBJ1-5	few	TGTGCCAGCAGCCAACAGGGCAATCAGCCCCAGCATTTT	CASSQQGNQPQHF
TRBV4-1	TRBD1	TRBJ1-4	NA	TGCGCCAGCAGCCAAGGAAGGGGACAGGGAGGGGAAAAACTGTTTTTT	CASSQGRGQGGEKLFF
TRBV2	TRBD1	TRBJ1-1	NA	TGTGCCAGCAGTGAAGTAGGGACAGGCTACACTGAAGCTTTCTTT	CASSEVGTGYTEAFF
TRBV7-3	NA	TRBJ2-5	NA	TGTGCCAGCAGCCCCGGACGGTCGGTGGGGACCCAGTACTTC	CASSPGRSVGTQYF
TRBV28	NA	TRBJ1-1	NA	TGTGCCAGCAGTTTAAGTCCCGGGTATCGAACTGAAGCTTTCTTT	CASSLSPGYRTEAFF
TRBV10-3	TRBD1	TRBJ1-1	NA	TGTGCCACTACCCGGGACAGGGATACTGAAGCTTTCTTT	CATTRDRDTEAFF
TRBV5-4	TRBD1	TRBJ2-7	NA	TGTGCCAGCAGCCCATGGGACAGGGGTTACGAGCAGTACTTC	CASSPWDRGYEQYF
TRBV27	NA	TRBJ2-3	NA	TGTGCCAGCAGTTCCATAGGGGCGGGATCGTGGGATACGCAGTATTTT	CASSSIGAGSWDTQYF
TRBV5-4	NA	TRBJ1-3	NA	TGTGCCAGCAGCTTGGACAGAACCTCTGGAAACACCATATATTTT	CASSLDRTSGNTIYF
TRBV29-1	NA	TRBJ1-2	NA	TGCAGCACCCGGACACACACCTATGGCTACACCTTC	CSTRTHTYGYTF
TRBV7-2	NA	TRBJ1-5	NA	TGTGCCAGCAGCTTAGTTCCTGGGGACTATCAGCCCCAGCATTTT	CASSLVPGDYQPQHF
TRBV5-5	NA	TRBJ2-7	NA	TGTGCCAGCGGGAGGGGGATCTCCTACGAGCAGTACTTC	CASGRGISYEQYF
TRBV2	NA	TRBJ2-7	once	TGTGCCAGCAGGGACACCTCCTACGAGCAGTACTTC	CASRDTSYEQYF
TRBV18	NA	TRBJ2-4	NA	TGTGCCAGCCACCTGGGGGGACGGGAGCAGGCCAAAAACATTCAGTACTTC	CASHLGGREQAKNIQYF
TRBV19	NA	TRBJ1-2	NA	TGTGCCAGTAGTATTTGGGACTGGAAGTATGGCTACACCTTC	CASSIWDWKYGYTF
TRBV5-8	NA	TRBJ2-7	NA	TGTGCCAGCACCTTCCCGGAATTAGACGAGCAGTACTTC	CASTFPELDEQYF
TRBV5-1	TRBD1	TRBJ2-6	NA	TGCGCCAGCAGCCTGGACAGGGTCACCTCTGGGGCCAACGTCCTGACTTTC	CASSLDRVTSGANVLTF
TRBV20-1	NA	TRBJ2-5	NA	TGCAGTGCTAGTAGGGGGGTAGGAGAGACCCAGTACTTC	CSASRGVGETQYF
TRBV28	NA	TRBJ1-4	NA	TGTGCCAGCGCTTCAGGAAAACTGTTTTTT	CASASGKLFF
TRBV5-1	TRBD1	TRBJ2-6	NA	TGCGCCAGCAGCTTGGGACAGGGATCTGGGGCCAACGTCCTGACTTTC	CASSLGQGSGANVLTF
TRBV19	TRBD2	TRBJ2-6	NA	TGTGCCAGTCTCAAATGGGAAGCGGGAGGGACTGGGGCCAACGTCCTGACTTTC	CASLKWEAGGTGANVLTF
TRBV7-6	TRBD2	TRBJ2-1	NA	TGTGCCAGCAGCTTCGGGACTAGCGGCTACAATGAGCAGTTCTTC	CASSFGTSGYNEQFF
TRBV2	NA	TRBJ1-2	NA	TGTGCCAGCAGTGATCCAGGGGATTCGGCTAACTATGGCTACACCTTC	CASSDPGDSANYGYTF
TRBV7-2	TRBD2	TRBJ2-5	NA	TGTGCCAGCAGCTTAGGACTAGCGGGGCCCCAAGGGACCCAGTACTTC	CASSLGLAGPQGTQYF